This is a list of T cell receptor beta chains from one sample in a study of post-analysis software for immune sequencing data. TCRdb called the PCR reads again in MiXCR, with one record for every CDR3 protein. The sample lists more than 450,000 distinct CDR3 sequences; around a third were seen once. The material sequenced was blood. The source is a girl aged 2 to 17 with multiple sclerosis. Each CDR3 is given with its conserved first and last residue. D genes are given only for firm matches. Not every row has a clone size; where given, it reads once, few, many or a size class.

j_call | clone_size | d_call | v_call | cdr3_nt | cdr3_aa
TRBJ2-7 | . | TRBD1 | TRBV6-1 | TGTGCCAGCAGAGGGGACAGGGACTATTCCTACGAGCAGTACTTC | CASRGDRDYSYEQYF
TRBJ2-7 | . | TRBD1 | TRBV20-1 | TGCAGTGCGATTAAGGGCAGGGGGCAATACGAGCAGTACTTC | CSAIKGRGQYEQYF
TRBJ1-5 | . | . | TRBV20-1 | TGCAGTGCTTCCCCCCGGACAGCCTTTCAGCCCCAGCATTTT | CSASPRTAFQPQHF
TRBJ1-2 | few | . | TRBV20-1 | TGCAGTGCTGGGACGGCCTCTAACTATGGCTACACCTTC | CSAGTASNYGYTF
TRBJ1-2 | . | . | TRBV12-3/TRBV12-4 | TGTGCCAGCAGTGCACCAACCGGGACGGCCTTCTATGGCTACACCTTC | CASSAPTGTAFYGYTF
TRBJ1-1 | . | . | TRBV6-2/TRBV6-3 | TGTGCCAGCAGTTACGGTACCGCGCGGAACACTGAAGCTTTCTTT | CASSYGTARNTEAFF
TRBJ2-1 | . | TRBD2 | TRBV24-1 | TGTGCCACCAGTGATCTTTCTAATCGACCGGGCGGGGGGTACAATGAGCAGTTCTTC | CATSDLSNRPGGGYNEQFF
TRBJ2-5 | . | . | TRBV20-1 | TGCAGTGCTACCAAAGGTCCAGAAGAGACCCAGTACTTC | CSATKGPEETQYF
TRBJ2-7 | . | TRBD2 | TRBV4-1 | TGCGCCAGCAGCCAAGATGTAGCGGGGGGGAGAGGGGAGCAGTACTTC | CASSQDVAGGRGEQYF
TRBJ1-4 | . | TRBD1 | TRBV6-6 | TGTGCCAGCAGTTACCTCCTACAGGGGACAGAAAAACTGTTTTTT | CASSYLLQGTEKLFF
TRBJ1-2 | . | TRBD1 | TRBV6-6 | TGTGCCAGCAGTCCACGGGACAGGGGTCGGCACTATGGCTACACCTTC | CASSPRDRGRHYGYTF
TRBJ2-6 | . | . | TRBV12-3/TRBV12-4 | TGTGCCAGCAGTTTAAAGGGGAGGCCTGGGGCCAACGTCCTGACTTTC | CASSLKGRPGANVLTF
TRBJ2-5 | few | TRBD2 | TRBV3-1 | TGTGCCAGCAGCCAAGGTAGCGGGGTAAACCAAGAGACCCAGTACTTC | CASSQGSGVNQETQYF
TRBJ1-4 | . | TRBD1 | TRBV7-2 | TGTGCCAGCAGATCCCGCGGGACAGGGGACGAAAAACTGTTTTTT | CASRSRGTGDEKLFF
TRBJ1-2 | . | . | TRBV12-5 | TGTGCTAGTGGTTTGGGGACAGACTATGGCTACACCTTC | CASGLGTDYGYTF
TRBJ2-3 | few | TRBD2 | TRBV20-1 | TGCAGTGCTCCCCTGGCGGGGGGGCAGGTTGGAGATACGCAGTATTTT | CSAPLAGGQVGDTQYF
TRBJ2-7 | few | TRBD2 | TRBV28 | TGTGCCAGCAGTTTTGGGGGGGAGGGGACTTACGAGCAGTACTTC | CASSFGGEGTYEQYF
TRBJ2-7 | . | TRBD1 | TRBV14 | TGTGCCAGCAGCCGAGATATCGGGGACAGCGAGCAGTACTTC | CASSRDIGDSEQYF
TRBJ1-1 | few | . | TRBV12-3/TRBV12-4 | TGTGCCAGCAGTAAATTTGGACCGTCGAACACTGAAGCTTTCTTT | CASSKFGPSNTEAFF
TRBJ2-7 | . | . | TRBV6-1 | TGTGCCAGCAGCAGAGCGGAAGGGACCACCTACGAGCAGTACTTC | CASSRAEGTTYEQYF
TRBJ2-6 | once | . | TRBV14 | TGTGCCAGCAGCCAAGGGTTTCGGGGGCCGTCTGGGGCCAACGTCCTGACTTTC | CASSQGFRGPSGANVLTF
TRBJ2-6 | few | TRBD1 | TRBV19 | TGTGCCAGTAGTGCAGGGACAGGGGGCTCTGGGGCCAACGTCCTGACTTTC | CASSAGTGGSGANVLTF
TRBJ2-1 | . | . | TRBV14 | TGTGCCAGCAGCCAAGAGAAAGGGACCAGGATTGGGGGCAATGAGCAGTTCTTC | CASSQEKGTRIGGNEQFF
TRBJ2-5 | . | . | TRBV6-5 | TGTGCCAGCAGTTATGGACAGGAGGGAGAGACCCAGTACTTC | CASSYGQEGETQYF
TRBJ2-2 | . | . | TRBV25-1 | TGTGCCAGCAGTGAATTTGGAGGGTGGGACACCGGGGAGCTGTTTTTT | CASSEFGGWDTGELFF
TRBJ2-7 | . | TRBD2 | TRBV20-1 | TGCAGTGCGAGACTAGCGGGGGCCGACTACGAGCAGTACTTC | CSARLAGADYEQYF
TRBJ1-1 | once | . | TRBV15 | TGTGCCACCAGCACCTACAGCCTGGGGATGAACACTGAAGCTTTCTTT | CATSTYSLGMNTEAFF
TRBJ2-4 | . | . | TRBV4-1 | TGCGCCAGCAGCCAGCCCACGGGAGAGCTAGCCAAAAACATTCAGTACTTC | CASSQPTGELAKNIQYF
TRBJ2-7 | . | . | TRBV11-2 | TGTGCCAGCAGCTTAGGTAGTTTCTGGGAACTTTCCTACGAGCAGTACTTC | CASSLGSFWELSYEQYF
TRBJ2-4 | . | TRBD1 | TRBV2 | TGTGCCAGCCTTTACGGACAGGGCGGGGAAAACATTCAGTACTTC | CASLYGQGGENIQYF
TRBJ2-1 | few | . | TRBV5-1 | TGCGCCAGCAGCTTGAGGGGGGCGGATGAGCAGTTCTTC | CASSLRGADEQFF
TRBJ1-1 | . | . | TRBV4-2 | TGTGCCAGCAGCCTTCAGGAGGGGTTGGACACTGAAGCTTTCTTT | CASSLQEGLDTEAFF
TRBJ2-7 | once | TRBD2 | TRBV3-1 | TGTGCCAGCAACAGAAGACTAGCGGGGGGATACGAGCAGTACTTC | CASNRRLAGGYEQYF